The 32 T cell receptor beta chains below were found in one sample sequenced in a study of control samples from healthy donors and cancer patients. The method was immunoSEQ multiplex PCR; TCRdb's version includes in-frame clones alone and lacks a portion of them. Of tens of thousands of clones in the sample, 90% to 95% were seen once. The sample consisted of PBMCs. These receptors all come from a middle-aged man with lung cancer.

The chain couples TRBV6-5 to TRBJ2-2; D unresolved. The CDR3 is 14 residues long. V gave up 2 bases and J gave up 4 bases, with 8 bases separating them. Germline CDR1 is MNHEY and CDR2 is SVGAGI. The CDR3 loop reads CASSYGVLTGELFF. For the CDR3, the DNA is TGTGCCAGCAGTTACGGGGTTCTCACCGGGGAGCTGTTTTTT.

The CDR3 nucleotides are TGTGCCAGCAGTTACTCCGGACTCCTACAAGGGGAGCTGTTTTTT. It is translated as CASSYSGLLQGELFF. The rearrangement uses TRBV6-6 and TRBJ2-2; weak D call: TRBD2 (5 bases). This CDR3 is 15 amino acids long. The ends were cut back, 0 bases at V and 8 bases at J, with 13 bases in the middle. Germline values: CDR1 MNHNY, CDR2 SVGAGI (reference sequence).

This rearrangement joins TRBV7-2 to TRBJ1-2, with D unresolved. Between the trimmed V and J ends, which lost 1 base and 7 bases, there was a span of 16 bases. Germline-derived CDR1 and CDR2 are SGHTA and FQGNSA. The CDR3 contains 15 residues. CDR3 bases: TGTGCCAGCAGCTTAGATACGTTCGGGAACCGTGGCTACACCTTC. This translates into CASSLDTFGNRGYTF. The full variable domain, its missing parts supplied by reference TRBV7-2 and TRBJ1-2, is GAGVSQSPSNKVTEKGKDVELRCDPISGHTALYWYRQSLGQGLEFLIYFQGNSAPDKSGLPSDRFSAERTGGSVSTLTIQRTQQEDSAVYLCASSLDTFGNRGYTFGSGTRLTVV.

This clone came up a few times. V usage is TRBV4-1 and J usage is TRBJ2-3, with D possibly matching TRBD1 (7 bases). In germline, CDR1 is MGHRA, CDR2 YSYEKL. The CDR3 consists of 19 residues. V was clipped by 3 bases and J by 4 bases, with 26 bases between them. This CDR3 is CASSQKTGRSPWFPDTQYF. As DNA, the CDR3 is TGCGCCAGCAGCCAGAAGACAGGGAGGTCCCCATGGTTCCCAGATACGCAGTATTTT.

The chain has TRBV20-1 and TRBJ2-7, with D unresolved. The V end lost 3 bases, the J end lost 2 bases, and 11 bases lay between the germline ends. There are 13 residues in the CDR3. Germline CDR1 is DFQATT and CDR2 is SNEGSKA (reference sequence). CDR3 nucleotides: TGCAGTGCTAGTCCCCAAGGGACCTACGAGCAGTACTTC. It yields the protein CSASPQGTYEQYF.

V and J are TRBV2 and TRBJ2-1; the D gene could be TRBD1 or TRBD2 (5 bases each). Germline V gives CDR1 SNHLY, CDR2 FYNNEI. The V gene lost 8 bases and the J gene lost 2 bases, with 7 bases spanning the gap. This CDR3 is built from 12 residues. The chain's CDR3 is CASGGTYNEQFF. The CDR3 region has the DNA TGTGCCAGCGGGGGTACCTACAATGAGCAGTTCTTC.

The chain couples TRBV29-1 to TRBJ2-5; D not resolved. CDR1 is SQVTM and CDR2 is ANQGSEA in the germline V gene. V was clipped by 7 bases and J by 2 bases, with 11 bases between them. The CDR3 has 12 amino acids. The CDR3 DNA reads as TGCAGCGCCCAGACACCACAAGAGACCCAGTACTTC. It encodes CSAQTPQETQYF.

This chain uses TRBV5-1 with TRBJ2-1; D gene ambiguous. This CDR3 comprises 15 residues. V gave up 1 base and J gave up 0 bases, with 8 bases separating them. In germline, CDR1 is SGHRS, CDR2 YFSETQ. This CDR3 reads CASSLTSSSYNEQFF. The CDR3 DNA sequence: TGCGCCAGCAGCTTGACATCCAGCTCCTACAATGAGCAGTTCTTC. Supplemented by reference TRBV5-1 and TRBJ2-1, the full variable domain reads KAGVTQTPRYLIKTRGQQVTLSCSPISGHRSVSWYQQTPGQGLQFLFEYFSETQRNKGNFPGRFSGRQFSNSRSEMNVSTLELGDSALYLCASSLTSSSYNEQFFGPGTRLTVL.

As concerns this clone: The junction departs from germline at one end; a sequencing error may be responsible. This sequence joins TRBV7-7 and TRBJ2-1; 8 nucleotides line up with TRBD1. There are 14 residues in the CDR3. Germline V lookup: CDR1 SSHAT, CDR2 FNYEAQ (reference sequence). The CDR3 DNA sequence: TGTGCTAGCAGCCGGACAGGGTCACCCAATGAGCAGTTCTTC. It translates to CASSRTGSPNEQFF. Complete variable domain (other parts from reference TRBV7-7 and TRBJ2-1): GAGVSQSPRYKVTKRGQDVTLRCDPISSHATLYWYQQALGQGPEFLTYFNYEAQPDKSGLPSDRFSAERPEGSISTLTIQRTEQRDSAMYRCASSRTGSPNEQFFGPGTRLTVL.

The CDR3 protein is CASSLGSESSYEQYF. DNA for the CDR3: TGTGCCAGCAGTTTAGGGTCAGAAAGCTCCTACGAGCAGTACTTC. The rearrangement joins TRBV28 to TRBJ2-7, with no clear D. The germline V gene encodes CDR1 MDHEN and CDR2 SYDVKM. The CDR3 consists of 15 residues. V gave up 2 bases and J gave up 0 bases, with 11 bases separating them.

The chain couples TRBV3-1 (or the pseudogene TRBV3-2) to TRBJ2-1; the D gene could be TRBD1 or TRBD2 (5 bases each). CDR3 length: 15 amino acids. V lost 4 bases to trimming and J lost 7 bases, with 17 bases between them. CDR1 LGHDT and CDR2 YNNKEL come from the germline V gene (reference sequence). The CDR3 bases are TGTGCCAGCAGCCCGGGAAGAGGGACGTGGAATGAGCAGTTCTTC. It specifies CASSPGRGTWNEQFF.

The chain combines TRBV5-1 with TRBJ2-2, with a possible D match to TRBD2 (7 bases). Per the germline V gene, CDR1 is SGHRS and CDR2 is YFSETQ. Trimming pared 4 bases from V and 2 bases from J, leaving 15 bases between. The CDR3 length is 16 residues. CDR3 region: CASSLGGTLNTGELFF. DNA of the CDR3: TGCGCCAGCAGCCTCGGGGGGACACTAAACACCGGGGAGCTGTTTTTT.

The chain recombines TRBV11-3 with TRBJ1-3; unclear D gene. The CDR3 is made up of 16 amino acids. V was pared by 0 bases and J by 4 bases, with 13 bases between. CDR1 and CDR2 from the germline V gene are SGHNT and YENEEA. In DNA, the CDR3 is TGTGCCAGCAGCTTAGATCGTCATCTGCGGGGAAACACCATATATTTT. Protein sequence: CASSLDRHLRGNTIYF.

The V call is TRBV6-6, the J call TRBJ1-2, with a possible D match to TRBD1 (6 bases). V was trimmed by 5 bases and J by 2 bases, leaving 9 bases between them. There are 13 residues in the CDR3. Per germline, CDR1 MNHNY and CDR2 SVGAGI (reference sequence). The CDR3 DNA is TGTGCCAGCAGTGAGGACAGAAACTATGGCTACACCTTC. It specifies CASSEDRNYGYTF.

In DNA form, the CDR3 reads TGTGCCAGCAGTGACGTGGCAGGTGGCGGCGAGCAGTACTTC. It is translated as CASSDVAGGGEQYF. The J gene is TRBJ2-7, the V gene TRBV6-1; no clear D gene. V dropped 3 bases and J dropped 6 bases, with 15 bases sitting between them. Per the germline V gene, CDR1 is MNHNS and CDR2 is SASEGT. The CDR3 has 14 residues.

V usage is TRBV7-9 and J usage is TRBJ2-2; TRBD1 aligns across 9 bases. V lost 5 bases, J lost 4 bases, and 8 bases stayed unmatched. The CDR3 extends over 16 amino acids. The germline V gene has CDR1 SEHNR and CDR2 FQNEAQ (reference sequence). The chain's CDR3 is CASSPGQGRFTGELFF. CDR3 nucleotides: TGTGCCAGCAGCCCAGGACAGGGGCGGTTCACCGGGGAGCTGTTTTTT.

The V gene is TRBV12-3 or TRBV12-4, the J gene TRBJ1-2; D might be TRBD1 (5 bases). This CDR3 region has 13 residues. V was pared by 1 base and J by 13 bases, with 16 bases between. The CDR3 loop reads CASSLGQVGASTF. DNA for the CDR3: TGTGCCAGCAGTTTAGGTCAGGTCGGGGCTAGCACCTTC.

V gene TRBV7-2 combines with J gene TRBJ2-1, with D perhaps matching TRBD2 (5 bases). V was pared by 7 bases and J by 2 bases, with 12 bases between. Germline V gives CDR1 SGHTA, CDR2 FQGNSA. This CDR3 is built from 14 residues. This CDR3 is CASNDGNPYNEQFF. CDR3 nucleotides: TGTGCCAGCAACGACGGGAACCCCTACAATGAGCAGTTCTTC.

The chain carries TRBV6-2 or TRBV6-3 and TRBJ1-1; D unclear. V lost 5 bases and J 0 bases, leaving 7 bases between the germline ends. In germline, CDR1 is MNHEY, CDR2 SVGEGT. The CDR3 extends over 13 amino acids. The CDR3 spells CASSRHLNTEAFF. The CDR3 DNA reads TGTGCCAGCAGTCGTCACCTGAACACTGAAGCTTTCTTT.

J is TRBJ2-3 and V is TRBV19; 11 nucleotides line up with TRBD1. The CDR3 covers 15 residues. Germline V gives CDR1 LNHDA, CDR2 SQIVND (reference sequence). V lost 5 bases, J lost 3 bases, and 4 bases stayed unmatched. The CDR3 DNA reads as TGTGCCAGTAGTGGATGGGACAGGGGGACAGATACGCAGTATTTT. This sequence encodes CASSGWDRGTDTQYF.

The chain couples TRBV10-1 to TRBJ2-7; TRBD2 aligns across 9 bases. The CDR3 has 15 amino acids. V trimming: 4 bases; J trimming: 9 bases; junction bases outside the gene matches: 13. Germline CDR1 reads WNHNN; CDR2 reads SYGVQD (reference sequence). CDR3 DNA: TGCGCCAGCAGTGGCGATATAGCGGGGGACCTCCGGCAGTACTTC. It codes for CASSGDIAGDLRQYF.

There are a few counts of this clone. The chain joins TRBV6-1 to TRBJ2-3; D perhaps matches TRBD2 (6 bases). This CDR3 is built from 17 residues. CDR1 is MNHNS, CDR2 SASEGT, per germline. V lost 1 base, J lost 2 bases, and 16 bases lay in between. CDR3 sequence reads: CASSEELTRSYTDTQYF. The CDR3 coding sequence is TGTGCCAGCAGTGAAGAATTGACTAGGTCGTACACAGATACGCAGTATTTT.

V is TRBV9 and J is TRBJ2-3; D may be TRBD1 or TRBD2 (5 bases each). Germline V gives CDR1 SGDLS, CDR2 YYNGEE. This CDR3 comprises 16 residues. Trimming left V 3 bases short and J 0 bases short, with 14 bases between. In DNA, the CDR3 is TGTGCCAGCAGCGCTAAGGGACGAACTAGCACAGATACGCAGTATTTT. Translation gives CASSAKGRTSTDTQYF.

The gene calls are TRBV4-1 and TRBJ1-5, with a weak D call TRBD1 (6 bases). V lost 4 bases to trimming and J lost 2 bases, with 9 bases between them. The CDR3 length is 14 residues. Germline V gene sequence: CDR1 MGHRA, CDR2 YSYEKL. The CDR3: CASSRGPGNQPQHF. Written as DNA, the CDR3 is TGCGCCAGCAGCCGGGGGCCGGGCAATCAGCCCCAGCATTTT.

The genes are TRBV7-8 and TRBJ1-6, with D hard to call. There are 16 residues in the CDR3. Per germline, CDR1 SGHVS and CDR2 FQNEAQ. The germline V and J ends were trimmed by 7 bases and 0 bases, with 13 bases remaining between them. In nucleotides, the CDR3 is TGTGCCAGCACCTGGGAGAGTCCCTCCTATAATTCACCCCTCCACTTT. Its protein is CASTWESPSYNSPLHF.

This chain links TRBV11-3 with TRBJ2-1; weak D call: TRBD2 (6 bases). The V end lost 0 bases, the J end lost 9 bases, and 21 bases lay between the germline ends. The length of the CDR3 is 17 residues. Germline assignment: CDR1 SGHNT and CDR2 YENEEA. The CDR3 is CASSLDYGWGGVGEQFF. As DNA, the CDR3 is TGTGCCAGCAGCTTAGATTACGGTTGGGGAGGAGTCGGTGAGCAGTTCTTC.

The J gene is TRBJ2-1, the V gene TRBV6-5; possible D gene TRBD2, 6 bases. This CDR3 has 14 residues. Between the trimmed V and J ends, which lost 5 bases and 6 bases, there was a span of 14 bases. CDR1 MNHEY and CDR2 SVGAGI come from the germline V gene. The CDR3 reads CASSHNRDSNEQFF. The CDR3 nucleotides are TGTGCCAGCAGTCATAACCGGGACTCCAATGAGCAGTTCTTC.

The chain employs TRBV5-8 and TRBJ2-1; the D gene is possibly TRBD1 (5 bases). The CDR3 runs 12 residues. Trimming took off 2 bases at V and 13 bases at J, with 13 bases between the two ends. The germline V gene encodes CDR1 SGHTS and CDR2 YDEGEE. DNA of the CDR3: TGTGCCAGCAGCTTCCTGACAGTGGAACAGTTCTTC. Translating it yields CASSFLTVEQFF.

The chain's CDR3 is CASSLGQEGEKLFF. The CDR3 coding sequence is TGTGCCAGCAGCTTGGGACAGGAGGGAGAAAAACTGTTTTTT. The chain recombines TRBV5-6 with TRBJ1-4; a possible D gene is TRBD1 (6 bases). CDR3 length equals 14 residues. Germline CDR1 reads SGHDT; CDR2 reads YYEEEE. Trimming stripped 0 bases from V and 8 bases from J, with 11 bases between.

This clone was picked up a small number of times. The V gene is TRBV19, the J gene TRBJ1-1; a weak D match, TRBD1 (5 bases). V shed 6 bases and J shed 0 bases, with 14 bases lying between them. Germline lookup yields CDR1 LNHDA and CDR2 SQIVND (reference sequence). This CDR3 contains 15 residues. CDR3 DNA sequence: TGTGCCAGTAGGAAGTCCAGGGAAATGAACACTGAAGCTTTCTTT. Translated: CASRKSREMNTEAFF.

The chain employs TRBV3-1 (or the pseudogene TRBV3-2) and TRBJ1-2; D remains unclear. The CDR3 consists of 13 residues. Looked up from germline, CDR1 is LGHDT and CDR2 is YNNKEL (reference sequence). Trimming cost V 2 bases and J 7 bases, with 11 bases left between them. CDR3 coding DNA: TGTGCCAGCAGCCAAAGTCGTTTGGGTGGCTACACCTTC. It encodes CASSQSRLGGYTF.

CDR3 loop: CASSLVPAANTGELFF. In DNA form, the CDR3 reads TGTGCCAGCAGTCTGGTGCCCGCAGCGAACACCGGGGAGCTGTTTTTT. This chain joins TRBV14 and TRBJ2-2; D not resolved. Germline V gives CDR1 SGHDN, CDR2 FVKESK. V lost 6 bases and J 0 bases, leaving 14 bases between the germline ends. This CDR3 contains 16 residues.